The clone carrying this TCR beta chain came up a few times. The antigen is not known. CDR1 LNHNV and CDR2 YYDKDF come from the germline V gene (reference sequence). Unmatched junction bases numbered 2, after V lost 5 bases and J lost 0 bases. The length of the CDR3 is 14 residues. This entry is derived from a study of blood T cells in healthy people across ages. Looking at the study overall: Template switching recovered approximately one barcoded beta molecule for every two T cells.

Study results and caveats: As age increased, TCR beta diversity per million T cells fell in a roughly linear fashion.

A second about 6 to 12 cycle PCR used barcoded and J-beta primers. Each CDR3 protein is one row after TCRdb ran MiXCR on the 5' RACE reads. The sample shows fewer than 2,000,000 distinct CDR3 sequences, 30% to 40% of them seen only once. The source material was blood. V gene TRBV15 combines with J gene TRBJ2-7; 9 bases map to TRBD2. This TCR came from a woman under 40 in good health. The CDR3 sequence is CATSLAGSSYEQYF. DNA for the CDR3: TGTGCCACCAGCCTAGCGGGGAGCTCCTACGAGCAGTACTTC.